This T cell receptor (beta chain) is drawn from a study of blood T cell repertoires in COVID-19 (dated by TCRdb to 2018 to 2021). Some background on the complete study: Samples covering the acute and convalescent phases of COVID-19 were provided by collaborators in the United States, Italy and Spain. The material from the prospective study consisted of cDNA or gDNA derived from T cells, B-cell-depleted T cells, or PBMCs. Subjects who had been exposed to COVID-19, were actively infected with it, or had recovered from it provided the deeply sampled blood TCRbeta repertoires that made up the dataset. The repertoires were made available in a free public database intended to serve as a resource for research on the immune response to SARS-CoV-2. Samples were obtained from the ongoing ImmuneRACE study (first 160 participants) and from 1,254 subjects provided by 6 global collaborators. A de-identified subject ID, COVID-19 status, age in years and sex were almost always included in the sample metadata. Where available, HLA class I and class II types were obtained from metadata supplied by the sample provider rather than from assay-based typing. General findings and caveats noted by the study authors: Clinical and demographic metadata were provided uncurated, with the amount varying by source and participant.

TCRbeta CDR3 regions were amplified from genomic DNA by means of the immunoSEQ Assay, a bias-controlled multiplex PCR. As for the original processing: The number of nucleated cells in each sample was estimated by amplification of reference gene primers within the assay. To quantify the absolute abundance of each unique TCRbeta CDR3 rearrangement, sequence reads were collapsed and filtered. For each sample, productive Simpson clonality was calculated by taking the square root of Simpson's diversity index across productive rearrangements. TCRdb stores this immuneACCESS table with in-frame sequences only. Part of the clones is absent; in the studies checked, under half of the shortfall reflects unresolved V genes, and no reason is known for the rest. V and J calls and clone size are given by that table; D and trimming were obtained from the DNA. This sample gives tens of thousands of clones in total; 90% of them show up just once. Approximately 4.3% of the sample lies in the top ten.

The CDR3 numbers 15 residues from cysteine through phenylalanine. Only the CDR3 DNA is retained, 45 bases long and in frame from the first base. CDR1 is given as MDHEN and CDR2 as SYDVKM, both from the germline V gene. The trim is 6 bases for V and 0 bases for J, with a gap of 14 bases between the germline ends. Concerning this clone: Its antigen is unknown. Nothing much larger sits one base from this clone, and base qualities are not available.

Whole blood was collected in K2EDTA tubes by collaborating institutions according to the institutions' own protocols. For TCRbeta analysis, collaborator samples were shipped as frozen whole blood, as isolated PBMCs, or as DNA extracted from either sample type. The sample taken for sequencing was peripheral blood. The origin of this receptor is an elderly woman with active or convalescent COVID-19. The chain uses TRBV28 and TRBJ1-1, and possibly TRBD1, on 5 matching bases. Here is the DNA: TGTGCCAGCAGGACCCAGGGCCCCATGAACACTGAAGCTTTCTTT. Translated, this gives CASRTQGPMNTEAFF.